The text below deals with one TCR beta chain. Its antigen is unknown. This sample is drawn from a study of identifying expanded T cells in peripheral blood. Study results and caveats: About 1.2 clones differed between technical replicates, versus about 17 and 20 over time. Across healthy donors, higher total template counts meant significantly greater approximately two-week count variance.

Method: immunoSEQ multiplex PCR; TCRdb's copy keeps in-frame clones and lacks some. Of 90,000 to 95,000 clones detected, 70% to 90% appear once; the ten largest clones hold approximately 5%. The CDR3 has 15 residues. Germline lookup yields CDR1 SGHRS and CDR2 YFSETQ. V was shortened by 1 base and J by 4 bases, with 14 bases between the two germline ends. The sequenced sample was blood. The source is a person aged 18 to 70 in good health. This rearrangement joins TRBV5-1 to TRBJ1-2; a weak D match, TRBD1 (5 bases). CDR3 bases: TGCGCCAGCAGCTTGCTCGCCAGGGCCAGCTATGGCTACACCTTC. Amino acid sequence: CASSLLARASYGYTF.